These 21 T cell receptor beta chains share one sample of origin, sequenced in a study of T cell repertoires in cytomegalovirus infection. These receptors' targets are unknown. From the reads, TCRdb called clonotypes with MiXCR, one entry per CDR3 protein. The sample lists 550,000 to 700,000 distinct CDR3 sequences, approximately 40% seen once, with 48% in the top ten. This specimen consisted of cultured PBMCs, obtained from culture after CMV antigen stimulation. Receptor source: a human donor in good health (CMV status not recorded). Some clones in this sample may be carry-over from other donors' samples.

The rearrangement joins TRBV7-2 to TRBJ2-7; 11 nucleotides align to TRBD2. The V gene's germline CDR1 is SGHTA and CDR2 FQGNSA. With V trimmed by 6 bases and J by 2 bases, 6 bases remained unmatched. The CDR3 extends over 15 amino acids. For the CDR3, the DNA is TGTGCCAGCAGGCTGACTAGCGGGACACCCTACGAGCAGTACTTC. Translating it yields CASRLTSGTPYEQYF.

The chain combines TRBV20-1 with TRBJ2-1; D unclear. V lost 0 bases to trimming and J lost 9 bases, with 12 bases between them. The CDR3 extends over 13 amino acids. Germline V gene sequence: CDR1 DFQATT, CDR2 SNEGSKA (reference sequence). The CDR3: CSAREAYTGEQFF. The CDR3 DNA reads TGCAGTGCTAGAGAAGCGTATACGGGTGAGCAGTTCTTC.

V usage is TRBV7-9 and J usage is TRBJ2-3; TRBD2 agrees at 13 bases. The germline V gene has CDR1 SEHNR and CDR2 FQNEAQ (reference sequence). The CDR3 spans 18 residues. Unmatched junction bases numbered 7, after V lost 2 bases and J lost 2 bases. CDR3 residues: CASSLKLAGGSYTDTQYF. CDR3 bases: TGTGCCAGCAGCTTAAAACTAGCGGGAGGGTCTTACACAGATACGCAGTATTTT. Full variable domain (missing parts from reference TRBV7-9 and TRBJ2-3): DTGVSQNPRHKITKRGQNVTFRCDPISEHNRLYWYRQTLGQGPEFLTYFQNEAQLEKSRLLSDRFSAERPKGSFSTLEIQRTEQGDSAMYLCASSLKLAGGSYTDTQYFGPGTRLTVL.

This clonotype turned up a few times. This sequence joins TRBV12-5 and TRBJ2-3, with D perhaps assigned TRBD1 or TRBD2 (6 bases each). Germline lookup yields CDR1 LGHNT and CDR2 FRNRAP. The V gene lost 0 bases and the J gene lost 6 bases, with 19 bases spanning the gap. This CDR3 is built from 17 residues. Here the CDR3 DNA reads TGTGCTAGTGGTTTGGTTTCTAGCGCCGGGGGACATGATACGCAGTATTTT. It encodes CASGLVSSAGGHDTQYF.

This clonotype turned up a few times. This chain connects TRBV6-1 to TRBJ2-3; 7 bases are shared with TRBD2. This CDR3 is 12 amino acids long. CDR1 and CDR2 (germline): MNHNS, SASEGT. V gave up 5 bases and J gave up 7 bases; unmatched junction bases: 3. The CDR3 DNA is TGTGCCAGCAGTTCCGGGGGGAATACGCAGTATTTT. This sequence encodes CASSSGGNTQYF.

V is TRBV7-8 and J is TRBJ1-1; no firm D call. The V gene's germline CDR1 is SGHVS and CDR2 FQNEAQ. The CDR3 length is 13 residues. V was clipped by 11 bases and J by 2 bases, with 15 bases between them. The CDR3 sequence: CAVLGGLNTEAFF. The DNA for the CDR3 is TGTGCCGTCCTAGGAGGATTAAACACTGAAGCTTTCTTT.

The chain joins TRBV7-2 to TRBJ2-5, with D tentatively TRBD2 (7 bases). V shed 3 bases and J shed 4 bases, with 12 bases lying between them. Germline-derived CDR1 and CDR2 are SGHTA and FQGNSA. The CDR3 has 14 residues. Here the CDR3 reads CASSLGGQAETQYF. The CDR3 coding sequence is TGTGCCAGCAGCTTGGGGGGGCAGGCAGAGACCCAGTACTTC.

This clonotype was counted a few times. The rearrangement joins TRBV2 to TRBJ2-7, with unresolved D. The V end lost 2 bases, the J end lost 3 bases, and 11 bases lay between the germline ends. Germline assignment: CDR1 SNHLY and CDR2 FYNNEI. The CDR3 runs 14 residues. Written as DNA, the CDR3 is TGTGCCAGCAGTGAAACCCACACCCACTACGAGCAGTACTTC. Its protein product is CASSETHTHYEQYF. Variable domain in full (rest from reference TRBV2 and TRBJ2-7): EPEVTQTPSHQVTQMGQEVILRCVPISNHLYFYWYRQILGQKVEFLVSFYNNEISEKSEIFDDQFSVERPDGSNFTLKIRSTKLEDSAMYFCASSETHTHYEQYFGPGTRLTVT.

This chain links TRBV5-4 with TRBJ1-2; tentatively, D is TRBD1 (5 bases). The V end lost 0 bases, the J end lost 7 bases, and 13 bases lay between the germline ends. Germline lookup yields CDR1 SGHNT and CDR2 YYREEE (reference sequence). CDR3 size: 14 residues. Here the CDR3 DNA reads TGTGCCAGCAGCTTGGGCGGGACGTGGGGTGGCTACACCTTC. The encoded protein is CASSLGGTWGGYTF.

In this sample, this clonotype turned up many times. This chain uses TRBV7-2 with TRBJ2-7; 7 bases fit TRBD1. V was pared by 3 bases and J by 2 bases, with 4 bases of the junction left unmatched. This CDR3 has 14 residues. Germline V gene data show CDR1 as SGHTA and CDR2 as FQGNSA. The CDR3 DNA reads as TGTGCCAGCAGCTTGCGACAGGGCGCCTACGAGCAGTACTTC. It specifies CASSLRQGAYEQYF.

This chain uses TRBV10-3 with TRBJ2-5, with TRBD1 matching 8 bases. The CDR3 runs to 15 residues. The germline gives CDR1 ENHRY, CDR2 SYGVKD. With V trimmed by 2 bases and J by 5 bases, 7 bases remained unmatched. The CDR3 DNA sequence: TGTGCCATCAGTGAGGGACAGGGCAGTGGGGAGACCCAGTACTTC. This gives the protein CAISEGQGSGETQYF.

Only one count was recorded for this clonotype. V gene TRBV12-3 or TRBV12-4 combines with J gene TRBJ1-1; 8 nucleotides align to TRBD1. V lost 3 bases to trimming and J lost 4 bases; unmatched junction nucleotides: 4. The CDR3 has 14 residues. The CDR3 reads CASSFQGAVTEAFF. The CDR3 DNA follows: TGTGCCAGCAGTTTCCAGGGGGCCGTCACTGAAGCTTTCTTT.

The chain couples TRBV7-2 to TRBJ1-4, with D possibly TRBD1 on 6 matching bases. Between the trimmed V and J ends, which lost 5 bases and 7 bases, there was a span of 17 bases. The CDR3 totals 15 residues. Germline V gene lookup returns CDR1 SGHTA and CDR2 FQGNSA. The CDR3 is CASSPHRDGGEKLFF. The CDR3 DNA reads as TGTGCCAGCAGCCCGCACAGGGACGGAGGTGAAAAACTGTTTTTT.

This chain connects TRBV7-6 to TRBJ2-7; D unclear. Germline lookup yields CDR1 SGHVS and CDR2 FNYEAQ. CDR3 size: 15 residues. V shed 1 base and J shed 3 bases, with 13 bases lying between them. This CDR3 is CASSLVAAPIYEQYF. CDR3 nucleotides: TGTGCCAGCAGCTTAGTTGCAGCACCAATCTACGAGCAGTACTTC.

This clonotype was detected once. V usage is TRBV12-3 or TRBV12-4 and J usage is TRBJ2-1, with D possibly TRBD1 on 6 matching bases. V shed 5 bases and J shed 2 bases, with 16 bases lying between them. The CDR3 spans 16 residues. The CDR3 loop reads CASSNRAPGPYNEQFF. The CDR3 DNA reads as TGTGCCAGCAGTAACAGGGCCCCCGGACCCTACAATGAGCAGTTCTTC.

To note about this clonotype: This may arise from a read error, as a much more abundant clone is one base away. The chain employs TRBV7-8 and TRBJ1-2, with D hard to call. CDR1 and CDR2 (germline): SGHVS, FQNEAQ. Trimming cost V 4 bases and J 4 bases, with 7 bases left between them. This CDR3 is built from 12 residues. The CDR3 spells CASSSWIYGYTF. CDR3 nucleotide sequence: TGTGCCAGCAGCTCTTGGATCTATGGCTACACCTTC.

This clonotype was seen only a few times. The rearrangement joins TRBV7-2 to TRBJ2-7, with 8 nucleotides matching TRBD2. There are 15 residues in the CDR3. The ends lost 1 base at V and 2 bases at J; junction bases unmatched: 4. Germline CDR1 is SGHTA and CDR2 is FQGNSA. The CDR3 DNA reads TGTGCCAGCAGCTTAGTGGGACTAGGGGCCTACGAGCAGTACTTC. Translated, it gives CASSLVGLGAYEQYF.

This clonotype was counted between two and nine times. The chain couples TRBV7-2 to TRBJ2-3, with D perhaps TRBD2 (6 bases). Trimming left V 5 bases short and J 5 bases short, with 11 bases between. The CDR3 is made up of 13 amino acids. CDR1 is SGHTA and CDR2 is FQGNSA in the germline V gene. The CDR3 here is CASSTTRKDTQYF. CDR3 coding DNA: TGTGCCAGCAGCACGACTAGGAAAGATACGCAGTATTTT. Full variable domain (remainder filled in from reference TRBV7-2 and TRBJ2-3): GAGVSQSPSNKVTEKGKDVELRCDPISGHTALYWYRQSLGQGLEFLIYFQGNSAPDKSGLPSDRFSAERTGGSVSTLTIQRTQQEDSAVYLCASSTTRKDTQYFGPGTRLTVL.

The gene calls are TRBV7-6 and TRBJ1-3; maybe TRBD1 (6 bases). Germline V gene data show CDR1 as SGHVS and CDR2 as FNYEAQ. The CDR3 is 14 amino acids. Trimming pared 5 bases from V and 8 bases from J, leaving 16 bases between. CDR3 DNA: TGTGCCAGCAGCACCCGGGACACTGGGGACACCATATATTTT. This gives the protein CASSTRDTGDTIYF. The full variable domain, with the rest looked up from reference TRBV7-6 and TRBJ1-3, is GAGVSQSPRYKVTKRGQDVALRCDPISGHVSLYWYRQALGQGPEFLTYFNYEAQQDKSGLPNDRFSAERPEGSISTLTIQRTEQRDSAMYRCASSTRDTGDTIYFGEGSWLTVV.

The chain has TRBV6-2 or TRBV6-3 and TRBJ1-1; 9 nucleotides match TRBD1. V trimming: 5 bases; J trimming: 6 bases; junction bases outside the gene matches: 7. Germline V gene lookup returns CDR1 MNHEY and CDR2 SVGEGT. The CDR3 loop spans 14 amino acids. CDR3 sequence (DNA): TGTGCCAGCAGTACGACAGGGGGAATGGCTGAAGCTTTCTTT. This encodes CASSTTGGMAEAFF.

This clonotype was found a few times. V and J are TRBV7-2 and TRBJ1-4; 8 bases map to TRBD1. V lost 3 bases, J lost 8 bases, and 8 bases stayed unmatched. Germline values: CDR1 SGHTA, CDR2 FQGNSA. The CDR3 runs 15 residues. CDR3 protein: CASSFTGTGGEKLFF. Written as DNA, the CDR3 is TGTGCCAGCAGCTTCACCGGGACAGGAGGGGAAAAACTGTTTTTT.